This T cell receptor (beta chain) came from a study of blood T cells in healthy people across ages. Study information: With template switching, about one barcoded beta molecule was captured per two T cells.

CDR3 length equals 16 residues. V trimming: 5 bases; J trimming: 8 bases; junction bases outside the gene matches: 18. In germline, CDR1 is DFQATT, CDR2 SNEGSKA (reference sequence). The authors ran a second PCR of roughly 6 to 11 cycles using a sample-barcoded 5' primer and a J-beta primer mix. A 12-random-nucleotide template-switch adaptor tagged each cDNA molecule. TCRdb analysed the 5' RACE reads with MiXCR anew, one entry per CDR3 protein. This table has approximately 700,000 distinct CDR3 sequences, about 32% appearing once. The sample consisted of blood. The TCR was taken from a woman older than 75 in good health. The V gene is TRBV20-1, the J gene TRBJ1-2; 9 bases fit TRBD1. CDR3 region: CSAPGTGSLRLGGYTF. The CDR3 DNA follows: TGCAGTGCTCCAGGGACAGGGTCCCTCCGGCTTGGCGGCTACACCTTC.